What follows are 17 T cell receptor beta chains derived from one specimen sequenced in a study of PD-1 blockade in classical Hodgkin lymphoma. Each of the patients experienced relapse following autologous stem cell transplantation, and their brentuximab vedotin exposure differed. Some clones are missing from TCRdb's copy, which holds only in-frame ones; the method was immunoSEQ multiplex PCR. The sample records 20,000 to 25,000 clones, 70% to 80% being singletons. This sample comprised peripheral blood mononuclear cells (PBMCs), obtained at baseline. These receptors all stem from a human donor with classical Hodgkin lymphoma.

The rearrangement links TRBV2 to TRBJ1-4; D ambiguous. Trimming shortened V by 1 base and J by 7 bases, and 13 bases separated the two germline ends. The length of the CDR3 is 15 residues. Germline V gene data show CDR1 as SNHLY and CDR2 as FYNNEI. The DNA for the CDR3 is TGTGCCAGCAGTGAAGGTTCAGATGGCAGTGAAAAACTGTTTTTT. Amino acids: CASSEGSDGSEKLFF.

This chain joins TRBV19 and TRBJ2-1; maybe TRBD2 (5 bases). The CDR3 consists of 15 residues. In germline, CDR1 is LNHDA, CDR2 SQIVND (reference sequence). The V and J ends lost 1 base and 2 bases respectively, with 9 bases between them. Written as DNA, the CDR3 is TGTGCCAGTAGTATAGGGACGGGAACCTACAATGAGCAGTTCTTC. It translates to CASSIGTGTYNEQFF. Based on the CDR3 plus reference TRBV19 and TRBJ2-1, the full variable domain is DGGITQSPKYLFRKEGQNVTLSCEQNLNHDAMYWYRQDPGQGLRLIYYSQIVNDFQKGDIAEGYSVSREKKESFPLTVTSAQKNPTAFYLCASSIGTGTYNEQFFGPGTRLTVL.

The chain joins TRBV30 to TRBJ2-6; D not resolved. Germline V gene sequence: CDR1 GTSNPN, CDR2 SVGIG (reference sequence). V shed 6 bases and J shed 0 bases, with 12 bases lying between them. CDR3 length equals 15 residues. DNA of the CDR3: TGTGCCTGTCCCGCCTTGGGCTCTGGGGCCAACGTCCTGACTTTC. This encodes CACPALGSGANVLTF.

The V and J genes are TRBV2 and TRBJ1-5, with D maybe TRBD1 (6 bases). Trimming removed 2 bases at V and 5 bases at J, with 10 bases between. Germline-derived CDR1 and CDR2 are SNHLY and FYNNEI. The CDR3 covers 14 residues. CDR3 loop: CASSEQGRDQPQHF. DNA for the CDR3: TGTGCCAGCAGTGAACAGGGGAGAGATCAGCCCCAGCATTTT. The full variable domain, with the rest looked up from reference TRBV2 and TRBJ1-5, is EPEVTQTPSHQVTQMGQEVILRCVPISNHLYFYWYRQILGQKVEFLVSFYNNEISEKSEIFDDQFSVERPDGSNFTLKIRSTKLEDSAMYFCASSEQGRDQPQHFGDGTRLSIL.

V usage is TRBV28 and J usage is TRBJ2-7; possibly TRBD1 for D (8 bases). The CDR3 sequence is 15 residues long. Per germline, CDR1 MDHEN and CDR2 SYDVKM. Trimming stripped 5 bases from V and 1 base from J, with 15 bases between. The DNA of the CDR3 is TGTGCCAGCAGTGGCGGGGGACAGGTTTCCTACGAGCAGTACTTC. This translates into CASSGGGQVSYEQYF.

This chain links TRBV5-1 with TRBJ2-1; TRBD2 agrees at 8 bases. This CDR3 spans 16 amino acids. The J segment lost 9 bases and the V segment lost 5 bases, leaving 16 bases of the junction unmatched. The germline V gene encodes CDR1 SGHRS and CDR2 YFSETQ. The CDR3 DNA reads as TGCGCCAGCAGACCTGATAGCGGGAAGAGTTTTCCTGAGCAGTTCTTC. This encodes CASRPDSGKSFPEQFF.

The CDR3: CSVENTGELFF. For the CDR3, the DNA is TGCAGCGTTGAGAACACCGGGGAGCTGTTTTTT. The rearrangement links TRBV29-1 to TRBJ2-2; D uncertain. V gave up 3 bases and J gave up 1 base, with 0 bases separating them. Germline lookup yields CDR1 SQVTM and CDR2 ANQGSEA. The length of the CDR3 is 11 residues.

V gene TRBV9 combines with J gene TRBJ2-1; tentatively, D is TRBD1 (5 bases). Trimming cost V 0 bases and J 1 base, with 14 bases left between them. The germline V gene has CDR1 SGDLS and CDR2 YYNGEE. CDR3 length: 17 amino acids. The CDR3 region has the DNA TGTGCCAGCAGCGTAGATTTTCGTGGGGCTTCCTACAATGAGCAGTTCTTC. Translation: CASSVDFRGASYNEQFF.

The chain joins TRBV11-3 to TRBJ2-1; 7 positions match TRBD2. V lost 1 base and J lost 8; bases outside the gene matches: 5. The CDR3 covers 14 residues. The V gene's germline CDR1 is SGHNT and CDR2 YENEEA. The CDR3 is CASSLGGGGDEQFF. DNA for the CDR3: TGTGCCAGCAGCTTAGGGGGGGGTGGAGATGAGCAGTTCTTC.

Of note for this clone: An end of the junction does not agree with germline; a read error may underlie this. The V call is TRBV30, the J call TRBJ1-1; TRBD1 matches at 7 bases. The CDR3 spans 19 residues. CDR1 is GTSNPN and CDR2 is SVGIG in the germline V gene (reference sequence). The CDR3, as DNA: TGTGCCCTGGAGTGTAACCCTGGGGACAGTGGAGCGCTGAACGCTGAAGCTTTCTTT. Encoded protein: CALECNPGDSGALNAEAFF.

V is TRBV10-3 and J is TRBJ1-1; D possibly corresponds to TRBD1 (6 bases). This CDR3 is built from 13 residues. Germline assignment: CDR1 ENHRY and CDR2 SYGVKD. Trimming removed 9 bases from V and 8 bases from J, with 19 bases in between. CDR3 sequence (DNA): TGTGCCATACAATTCGACAGGAGTGGGGAAGCTTTCTTT. Translating it yields CAIQFDRSGEAFF.

V is TRBV5-4 and J is TRBJ2-1; D is unclear. The germline gives CDR1 SGHNT, CDR2 YYREEE (reference sequence). The V gene lost 3 bases and the J gene lost 4 bases, with 8 bases spanning the gap. The CDR3 sequence is 13 residues long. The DNA of the CDR3 is TGTGCCAGCAGCTCTGACTCTTACAATGAGCAGTTCTTC. It specifies CASSSDSYNEQFF.

The CDR3 here is CASSGNSGSGANVLTF. In DNA, the CDR3 is TGTGCCAGCAGCGGGAACAGTGGCTCTGGGGCCAACGTCCTGACTTTC. The chain combines TRBV4-2 with TRBJ2-6; no reliable D call. The CDR3 consists of 16 residues. From germline, CDR1 is LGHNA and CDR2 YNFKEQ. V dropped 5 bases and J dropped 0 bases, with 11 bases sitting between them.

This clone was picked up a small number of times. This chain joins TRBV5-1 and TRBJ2-3; 7 bases match TRBD1. This CDR3 is built from 15 residues. Trimming cost V 1 base and J 1 base; bases outside gene matches: 3. The V gene's germline CDR1 is SGHRS and CDR2 YFSETQ. CDR3 residues: CASSLTGVGTDTQYF. CDR3 DNA sequence: TGCGCCAGCAGCTTGACAGGGGTCGGCACAGATACGCAGTATTTT.

The V call is TRBV5-1, the J call TRBJ2-1; possibly TRBD1 or TRBD2 for D (5 bases each). The CDR3 consists of 14 residues. Germline V gene data show CDR1 as SGHRS and CDR2 as YFSETQ. V was pared by 7 bases and J by 0 bases, with 11 bases between. Here the CDR3 reads CASAGTPSYNEQFF. CDR3 sequence (DNA): TGCGCCAGCGCCGGGACCCCCTCCTACAATGAGCAGTTCTTC.

The V gene is TRBV7-9, the J gene TRBJ1-4; D perhaps matches TRBD1 (6 bases). V was cut by 1 base and J by 3 bases, with 9 bases left in between. The CDR3 is made up of 15 amino acids. Germline loops: CDR1 SEHNR, CDR2 FQNEAQ (reference sequence). The CDR3 DNA reads as TGTGCCAGCAGCTTAGACAGGGCGGCTAATGAAAAACTGTTTTTT. This sequence encodes CASSLDRAANEKLFF.

The chain employs TRBV11-2 and TRBJ2-7, with D possibly called TRBD1 or TRBD2 (6 bases each). Trimming cost V 4 bases and J 2 bases, with 21 bases left between them. Germline values: CDR1 SGHAT, CDR2 FQNNGV. There are 17 residues in the CDR3. The CDR3: CASSSRGRQQGAYEQYF. The CDR3 DNA is TGTGCCAGCAGCTCGAGGGGGAGGCAACAGGGTGCCTACGAGCAGTACTTC.